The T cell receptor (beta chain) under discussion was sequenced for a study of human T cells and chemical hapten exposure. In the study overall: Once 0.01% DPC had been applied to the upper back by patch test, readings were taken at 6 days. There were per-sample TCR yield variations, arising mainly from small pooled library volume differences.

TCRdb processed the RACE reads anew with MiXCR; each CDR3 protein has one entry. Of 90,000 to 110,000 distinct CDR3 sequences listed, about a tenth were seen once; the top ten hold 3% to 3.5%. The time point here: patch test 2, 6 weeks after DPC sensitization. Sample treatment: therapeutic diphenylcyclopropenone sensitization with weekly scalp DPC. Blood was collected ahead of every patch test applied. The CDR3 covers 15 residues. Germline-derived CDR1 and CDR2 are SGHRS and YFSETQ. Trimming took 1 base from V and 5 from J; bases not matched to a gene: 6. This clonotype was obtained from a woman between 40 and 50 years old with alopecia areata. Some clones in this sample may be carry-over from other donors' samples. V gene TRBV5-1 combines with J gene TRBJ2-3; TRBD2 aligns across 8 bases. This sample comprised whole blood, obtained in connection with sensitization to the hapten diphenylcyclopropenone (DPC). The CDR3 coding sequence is TGCGCCAGCAGCTTGAGGCGGGGGGCAGAAGATACGCAGTATTTT. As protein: CASSLRRGAEDTQYF.